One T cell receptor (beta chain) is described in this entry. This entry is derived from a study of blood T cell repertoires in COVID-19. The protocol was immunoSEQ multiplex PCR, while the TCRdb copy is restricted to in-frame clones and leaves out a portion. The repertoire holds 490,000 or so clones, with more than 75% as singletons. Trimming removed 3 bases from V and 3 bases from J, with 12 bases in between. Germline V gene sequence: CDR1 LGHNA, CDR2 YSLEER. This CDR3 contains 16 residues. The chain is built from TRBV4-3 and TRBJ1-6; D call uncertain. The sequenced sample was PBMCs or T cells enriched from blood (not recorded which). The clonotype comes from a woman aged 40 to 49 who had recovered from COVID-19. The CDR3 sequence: CASSQRSDFYNSPLHF. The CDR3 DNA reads TGCGCCAGCAGCCAGCGGTCGGACTTCTATAATTCACCCCTCCACTTT.